The 22 T cell receptor beta chains given below trace back to one sample, sequenced in a study of T cell clonality in common variable immunodeficiency. Clones were read by immunoSEQ multiplex PCR, and TCRdb kept only the in-frame ones, dropping some. This sample comprises 75,000 to 85,000 clones, none seen once only. Sequenced material: peripheral blood mononuclear cells. Source of these receptors: a person aged 18 to 75 in good health.

This clone was picked up many times. This CDR3 is CSAPSREGPAAFF. CDR3 DNA, as far as it was read: TGCAGTGCCCCCTCCAGGGAGGGGCCTGCA. The rearrangement uses TRBV20-1 and TRBJ1-1; D perhaps matches TRBD1 (5 bases). Read data end 3 residues before the CDR3 end; the end is taken from the germline J gene. Germline loops: CDR1 DFQATT, CDR2 SNEGSKA (reference sequence). The CDR3 length is 13 residues.

This clone was counted many times. The read ends 3 residues shy of where the CDR3 ends; the end is completed using the germline J gene. The chain recombines TRBV7-3 with TRBJ1-5, with 12 bases identical to TRBD1. V lost 4 bases and J lost 6; bases outside the gene matches: 7. The germline gives CDR1 SGHTA, CDR2 FQGTGA. CDR3 size: 16 residues. CDR3 bases read: TGTGCCAGCAGCTCCCGGGACAGGGGGCATGGTCAGCCC. Its protein product is CASSSRDRGHGQP. The entire CDR3 sequence reads CASSSRDRGHGQPQHF.

This clone has a count of ten or more. The read ends 3 residues shy of where the CDR3 ends; the end is completed using the germline J gene. The rearrangement links TRBV18 to TRBJ2-2; 8 nucleotides line up with TRBD2. CDR3 size: 15 residues. CDR1 is KGHSH, CDR2 LQKENI, per germline. The V and J ends lost 3 bases and 6 bases, in that order; junction bases with no gene match: 6. CDR3 in amino acids: CASSPSGLEAGELFF. CDR3 bases read: TGTGCCAGCTCACCCTCGGGACTAGAAGCCGGGGAG.

At least ten counts were recorded for this clone. The sequenced part of the CDR3 DNA is TGTGCCAGCCTCTCGGGGGGGGCGGGGTACAATGAG. This sequence encodes CASLSGGAGYNE. The entire CDR3 is CASLSGGAGYNEQFF. The V call is TRBV27, the J call TRBJ2-1, with TRBD2 matching over 8 bases. Read coverage stops 3 residues before the CDR3 terminus; the germline J gene supplies the remainder. Germline V gene data show CDR1 as MNHEY and CDR2 as SMNVEV (reference sequence). The junction had 10 bases not matched to a gene; V was cut back by 8 bases and J by 4 bases. The CDR3 extends over 15 amino acids.

Relative to its sample, this clone is medium-sized (0.01 to 0.1%). From the germline J gene comes the end of the CDR3, since the read stops 3 residues before it. The V call is TRBV20-1, the J call TRBJ2-1; 7 bases fit TRBD2. From germline, CDR1 is DFQATT and CDR2 SNEGSKA (reference sequence). CDR3 length equals 14 residues. CDR3 protein: CSRLAAGSYNEQFF. CDR3 DNA, as far as it was read: TGCAGCCGGCTGGCAGCGGGGTCCTACAATGAG.

At least ten counts were recorded for this clone. Read coverage stops 3 residues before the CDR3 terminus; the germline J gene supplies the remainder. The V gene is TRBV20-1, the J gene TRBJ2-1; 9 nucleotides line up with TRBD1. Germline CDR1 is DFQATT and CDR2 is SNEGSKA (reference sequence). The CDR3 is made up of 14 amino acids. Trimming took 6 bases from V and 6 from J; bases not matched to a gene: 9. Partial CDR3 DNA: TGCAGTGCCCGGGACAGGGCTAGTCGCAATGAG. It translates to CSARDRASRNE. The whole CDR3 is CSARDRASRNEQFF.

In this sample, this clone turned up many times. Coverage ceases 3 residues before the CDR3 finishes, and the germline J gene fills in the end. This chain connects TRBV20-1 to TRBJ1-2, with TRBD1 matching over 9 bases. Germline V lookup: CDR1 DFQATT, CDR2 SNEGSKA (reference sequence). CDR3 length: 14 residues. The V and J ends lost 5 bases and 6 bases, in that order; junction bases with no gene match: 10. The sequenced part of the CDR3 DNA is TGCAGTGCTCCAAACCCTAACAGGGGGCATGGC. It translates to CSAPNPNRGHG. The CDR3 as a whole reads CSAPNPNRGHGYTF.

This clone came up many times. The CDR3 is cut off 3 residues early in the read; its end comes from the germline J gene. The V gene is TRBV6-1, the J gene TRBJ2-1; TRBD2 agrees at 7 bases. CDR1 MNHNS and CDR2 SASEGT come from the germline V gene. This CDR3 spans 15 amino acids. Losses at the gene ends were 4 bases for V and 4 bases for J; bases not matched to a gene: 7. The CDR3 is CASSVTSAIYNEQFF. The DNA read from the CDR3 is TGTGCCAGCAGTGTAACTAGCGCGATATACAATGAG.

This clone was observed many times. The read gets to within 3 residues of the CDR3 end, and the germline J gene fills in the rest. J is TRBJ2-5 and V is TRBV10-2, with 16 bases aligning to TRBD2. J gave up 4 bases and V 2 bases, and 7 bases lay outside the gene matches. The length of the CDR3 is 18 residues. Per germline, CDR1 WSHSY and CDR2 SAAADI. This chain's CDR3 is CASSEVGLAGGLGETQYF. Partial CDR3 DNA: TGCGCCAGCAGTGAGGTGGGACTAGCGGGAGGGTTAGGAGAGACC.

This clone has a count of ten or more. The read ends 3 residues before the CDR3 terminus; that terminus is restored from the germline J gene. The rearrangement links TRBV12-3 or TRBV12-4 to TRBJ2-5; TRBD1 might be the D (6 bases). The CDR3 has 15 residues. Trimming removed 6 bases at V and 1 base at J, with 15 bases between. This CDR3 is CASRGAQATQETQYF. CDR3 DNA, as far as it was read: TGTGCCAGCAGGGGGGCCCAAGCCACCCAAGAGACC.

This clone came up many times. The missing CDR3 end, 3 residues past where the read stops, is filled in from the germline J gene. The genes are TRBV20-1 and TRBJ2-1, with 9 positions matching TRBD1. Germline-derived CDR1 and CDR2 are DFQATT and SNEGSKA (reference sequence). The CDR3 has 15 residues. Trimming at V came to 5 bases and at J to 7 bases, leaving 12 bases not matched to a gene. The sequenced CDR3 bases are TGCAGTGCTTCCGAACCGGGACAGGGTTCGAATGAG. Translated: CSASEPGQGSNE. Given in full, the CDR3 is CSASEPGQGSNEQFF.

This clone came up many times. Coverage ceases 3 residues before the CDR3 finishes, and the germline J gene fills in the end. The V gene is TRBV6-2 or TRBV6-3, the J gene TRBJ2-4, with a possible D match to TRBD2 (6 bases). The V gene's germline CDR1 is MNHEY and CDR2 SVGEGT. The CDR3 sequence is 16 residues long. V was clipped by 2 bases and J by 7 bases, with 18 bases between them. This CDR3 reads CASSYALSGAGNIQYF. The sequenced CDR3 bases are TGTGCCAGCAGTTACGCCCTCTCCGGGGCGGGGAACATT.

This clone was detected ten times or more. The read gets to within 3 residues of the CDR3 end, and the germline J gene fills in the rest. This chain joins TRBV19 and TRBJ2-3; 8 nucleotides align to TRBD2. The CDR3 contains 17 residues. The ends lost 7 bases at V and 2 bases at J; junction bases unmatched: 14. Looked up from germline, CDR1 is LNHDA and CDR2 is SQIVND (reference sequence). The DNA read from the CDR3 is TGTGCCAGTACCTCCTTGGATAGCGGGGCTTCCACAGATACG. Protein: CASTSLDSGASTDT. The whole CDR3 region reads CASTSLDSGASTDTQYF.

With regard to this clone: The read halts 3 residues ahead of the CDR3 end, with the missing end drawn from the germline J gene. The chain employs TRBV27 and TRBJ2-7; possibly TRBD1 for D (6 bases). Trimming pared 5 bases from V and 1 base from J, leaving 9 bases between. The CDR3 covers 13 residues. Germline V gene lookup returns CDR1 MNHEY and CDR2 SMNVEV (reference sequence). CDR3 DNA (partial): TGTGCCAGCAGTGCCGGGACATCCTACGAG. This translates into CASSAGTSYE. The full-length CDR3 reads as CASSAGTSYEQYF.

At least ten counts were recorded for this clone. The CDR3 end is not reached by the read, which stops 3 residues before it; the germline J gene fills it in. The V and J genes are TRBV4-2 and TRBJ1-2, with TRBD1 matching over 7 bases. The germline V gene encodes CDR1 LGHNA and CDR2 YNFKEQ. The CDR3 is 15 residues long. The V gene end was trimmed by 3 bases and the J gene end by 3 bases; junction bases not matched to a gene: 7. CDR3 amino acids: CASSQPGQVHYGYTF. Incomplete CDR3 DNA: TGTGCCAGCAGCCAGCCTGGACAGGTGCACTATGGC.

This clone was counted at least ten times. The observed sequence ends 3 residues before the CDR3 terminus, with the missing tail filled in from the germline J gene. The chain employs TRBV20-1 and TRBJ2-7, with D possibly being TRBD2 (6 bases). Germline CDR1 and CDR2: DFQATT and SNEGSKA (reference sequence). The CDR3 sequence is 16 residues long. Trimming pared 3 bases from V and 3 bases from J, leaving 21 bases between. The CDR3 protein is CSARAWRDLPLYEQYF. CDR3 DNA (partial): TGCAGTGCTAGGGCTTGGCGGGACTTACCCCTCTACGAG.

This clone was seen ten or more times. The CDR3 goes on 3 residues after the read ends, and that part is filled in from the germline J gene. The V gene is TRBV28, the J gene TRBJ2-7, with D hard to call. The V end lost 2 bases, the J end lost 3 bases, and 20 bases lay between the germline ends. From germline, CDR1 is MDHEN and CDR2 SYDVKM. This CDR3 is 17 amino acids long. The sequenced part of the CDR3 DNA is TGTGCCAGCAGTTTAATTCCTCACGCCCCACTTGTCTACGAG. Translating gives CASSLIPHAPLVYE. The entire CDR3 protein reads CASSLIPHAPLVYEQYF.

This clone has at least ten counts. The CDR3 is cut off 3 residues early in the read; its end comes from the germline J gene. V usage is TRBV19 and J usage is TRBJ2-3, with 10 bases lining up with TRBD2. The germline gives CDR1 LNHDA, CDR2 SQIVND (reference sequence). This CDR3 is 14 amino acids long. The ends lost 6 bases at V and 3 bases at J; junction bases unmatched: 3. The CDR3 DNA, read in part, is TGTGCCAGTAGCCCGGGACTAGCGACAGATACG. Its translation is CASSPGLATDT. From start to end, the CDR3 is CASSPGLATDTQYF.

Ten or more counts support this clone. Sequence at one end of the junction differs from germline and may be a read error. The read gets to within 3 residues of the CDR3 end, and the germline J gene fills in the rest. This chain joins TRBV4-2 and TRBJ1-2; D is perhaps TRBD1 (6 bases). The CDR3 loop spans 16 amino acids. Germline CDR1 reads LGHNA; CDR2 reads YNFKEQ. CDR3 loop: CASSQLAGARSYGYTF. The CDR3 bases that were read are TGCGCCAGCAGCCAACTGGCAGGGGCTAGGAGCTATGGC.

This clone was recorded at least ten times. The CDR3 is cut off 3 residues early in the read; its end comes from the germline J gene. V is TRBV30 and J is TRBJ2-1; 10 nucleotides line up with TRBD2. Per germline, CDR1 GTSNPN and CDR2 SVGIG (reference sequence). Trimming at V came to 4 bases and at J to 3 bases, leaving 9 bases not matched to a gene. This CDR3 is 16 amino acids long. This chain's CDR3 is CAWTWYLAGDYNEQFF. The DNA read from the CDR3 is TGTGCCTGGACGTGGTATCTAGCGGGAGACTACAATGAG.

This clone was recorded many times. The read gets to within 3 residues of the CDR3 end, and the germline J gene fills in the rest. The rearrangement links TRBV20-1 to TRBJ2-7; 8 nucleotides align to TRBD2. The CDR3 extends over 14 amino acids. V lost 5 bases and J lost 0; bases outside the gene matches: 6. Germline CDR1 is DFQATT and CDR2 is SNEGSKA (reference sequence). The CDR3 loop reads CSAEERESSYEQYF. CDR3 DNA (partial): TGCAGTGCTGAAGAGCGGGAGAGCTCCTACGAG.

This clone was counted only a few times. The CDR3 end falls 3 residues outside the read, so it is completed with the germline J gene. The chain combines TRBV13 with TRBJ2-2, with D perhaps matching TRBD1 (6 bases). V was pared by 6 bases and J by 1 base, with 15 bases between. CDR1 and CDR2 from the germline V gene are PRHDT and FYEKMQ (reference sequence). The length of the CDR3 is 16 residues. The CDR3 sequence is CASRRAGTKNTGELFF. CDR3 bases read: TGTGCCAGCAGACGCGCCGGGACAAAGAACACCGGGGAG.